This TCR beta chain was identified in a study of shared clonotypes between healthy human individuals. About the study: CD4 naive and CD4 memory each took three plates per donor, while CD8 naive took two and CD8 memory one.

The data were produced by immunoSEQ multiplex PCR, yet TCRdb's version contains in-frame clones alone and is incomplete. The repertoire holds approximately 620,000 clones, with 97% as singletons. There are 11 residues in the CDR3. The V gene end was trimmed by 6 bases and the J gene end by 9 bases; junction bases not matched to a gene: 4. CDR1 and CDR2 from the germline V gene are DFQATT and SNEGSKA (reference sequence). This TCR came from a woman in her 30s in good health. Sequenced: naive CD4+ T cells sorted from blood. Subset denoted: CD45RA+ positively selected. The rearrangement uses TRBV20-1 and TRBJ2-4; 8 positions match TRBD1. CDR3: CSAPGQGIQYF. For the CDR3, the DNA is TGCAGTGCGCCTGGACAGGGCATTCAGTACTTC.